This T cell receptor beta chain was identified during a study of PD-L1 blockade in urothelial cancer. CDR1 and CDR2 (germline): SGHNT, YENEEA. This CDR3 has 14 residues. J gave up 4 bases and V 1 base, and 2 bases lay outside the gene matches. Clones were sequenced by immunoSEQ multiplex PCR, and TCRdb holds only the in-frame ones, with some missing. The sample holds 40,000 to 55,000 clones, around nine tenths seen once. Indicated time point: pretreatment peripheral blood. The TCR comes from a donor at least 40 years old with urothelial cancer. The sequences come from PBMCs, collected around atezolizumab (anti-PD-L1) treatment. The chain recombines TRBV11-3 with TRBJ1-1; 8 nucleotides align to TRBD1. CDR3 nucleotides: TGTGCCAGCAGCTTAGGGGGGACAGGCACTGAAGCTTTCTTT. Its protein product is CASSLGGTGTEAFF. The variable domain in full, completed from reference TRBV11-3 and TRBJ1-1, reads EAGVVQSPRYKIIEKKQPVAFWCNPISGHNTLYWYLQNLGQGPELLIRYENEEAVDDSQLPKDRFSAERLKGVDSTLKIQPAELGDSAVYLCASSLGGTGTEAFFGQGTRLTVV.